The T cell receptor beta chain under discussion was sequenced for a study of T cell changes during pregnancy in multiple sclerosis. The germline V gene encodes CDR1 MNHEY and CDR2 SVGAGI. CDR3 size: 15 residues. Trimming took off 6 bases at V and 5 bases at J, with 17 bases between the two ends. The table came from immunoSEQ multiplex PCR; TCRdb's copy has only in-frame clones and leaves some out. This sample yields tens of thousands of clones, of which over 85% are seen a single time; 2.5% to 3.5% belongs to the top ten. The origin of this receptor is a female donor in good health, enrolled as a control in a pregnancy study. Sequences were derived from peripheral blood, sampled in the first trimester of pregnancy. The rearrangement links TRBV6-5 to TRBJ1-5; possibly TRBD1 for D (6 bases). The CDR3 DNA reads TGTGCCAGCAGAGAGGTGGGGGCCGAGGATCAGCCCCAGCATTTT. It translates to CASREVGAEDQPQHF.